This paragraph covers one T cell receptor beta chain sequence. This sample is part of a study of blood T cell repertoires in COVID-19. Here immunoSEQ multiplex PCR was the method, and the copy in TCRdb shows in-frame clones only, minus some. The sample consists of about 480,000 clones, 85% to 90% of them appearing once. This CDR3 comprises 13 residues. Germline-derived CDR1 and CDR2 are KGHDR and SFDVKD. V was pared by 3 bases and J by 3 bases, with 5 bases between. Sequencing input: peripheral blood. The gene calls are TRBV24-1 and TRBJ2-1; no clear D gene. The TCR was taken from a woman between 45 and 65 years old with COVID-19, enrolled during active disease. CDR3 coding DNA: TGTGCCACCAGTGATCGACACTACAATGAGCAGTTCTTC. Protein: CATSDRHYNEQFF.